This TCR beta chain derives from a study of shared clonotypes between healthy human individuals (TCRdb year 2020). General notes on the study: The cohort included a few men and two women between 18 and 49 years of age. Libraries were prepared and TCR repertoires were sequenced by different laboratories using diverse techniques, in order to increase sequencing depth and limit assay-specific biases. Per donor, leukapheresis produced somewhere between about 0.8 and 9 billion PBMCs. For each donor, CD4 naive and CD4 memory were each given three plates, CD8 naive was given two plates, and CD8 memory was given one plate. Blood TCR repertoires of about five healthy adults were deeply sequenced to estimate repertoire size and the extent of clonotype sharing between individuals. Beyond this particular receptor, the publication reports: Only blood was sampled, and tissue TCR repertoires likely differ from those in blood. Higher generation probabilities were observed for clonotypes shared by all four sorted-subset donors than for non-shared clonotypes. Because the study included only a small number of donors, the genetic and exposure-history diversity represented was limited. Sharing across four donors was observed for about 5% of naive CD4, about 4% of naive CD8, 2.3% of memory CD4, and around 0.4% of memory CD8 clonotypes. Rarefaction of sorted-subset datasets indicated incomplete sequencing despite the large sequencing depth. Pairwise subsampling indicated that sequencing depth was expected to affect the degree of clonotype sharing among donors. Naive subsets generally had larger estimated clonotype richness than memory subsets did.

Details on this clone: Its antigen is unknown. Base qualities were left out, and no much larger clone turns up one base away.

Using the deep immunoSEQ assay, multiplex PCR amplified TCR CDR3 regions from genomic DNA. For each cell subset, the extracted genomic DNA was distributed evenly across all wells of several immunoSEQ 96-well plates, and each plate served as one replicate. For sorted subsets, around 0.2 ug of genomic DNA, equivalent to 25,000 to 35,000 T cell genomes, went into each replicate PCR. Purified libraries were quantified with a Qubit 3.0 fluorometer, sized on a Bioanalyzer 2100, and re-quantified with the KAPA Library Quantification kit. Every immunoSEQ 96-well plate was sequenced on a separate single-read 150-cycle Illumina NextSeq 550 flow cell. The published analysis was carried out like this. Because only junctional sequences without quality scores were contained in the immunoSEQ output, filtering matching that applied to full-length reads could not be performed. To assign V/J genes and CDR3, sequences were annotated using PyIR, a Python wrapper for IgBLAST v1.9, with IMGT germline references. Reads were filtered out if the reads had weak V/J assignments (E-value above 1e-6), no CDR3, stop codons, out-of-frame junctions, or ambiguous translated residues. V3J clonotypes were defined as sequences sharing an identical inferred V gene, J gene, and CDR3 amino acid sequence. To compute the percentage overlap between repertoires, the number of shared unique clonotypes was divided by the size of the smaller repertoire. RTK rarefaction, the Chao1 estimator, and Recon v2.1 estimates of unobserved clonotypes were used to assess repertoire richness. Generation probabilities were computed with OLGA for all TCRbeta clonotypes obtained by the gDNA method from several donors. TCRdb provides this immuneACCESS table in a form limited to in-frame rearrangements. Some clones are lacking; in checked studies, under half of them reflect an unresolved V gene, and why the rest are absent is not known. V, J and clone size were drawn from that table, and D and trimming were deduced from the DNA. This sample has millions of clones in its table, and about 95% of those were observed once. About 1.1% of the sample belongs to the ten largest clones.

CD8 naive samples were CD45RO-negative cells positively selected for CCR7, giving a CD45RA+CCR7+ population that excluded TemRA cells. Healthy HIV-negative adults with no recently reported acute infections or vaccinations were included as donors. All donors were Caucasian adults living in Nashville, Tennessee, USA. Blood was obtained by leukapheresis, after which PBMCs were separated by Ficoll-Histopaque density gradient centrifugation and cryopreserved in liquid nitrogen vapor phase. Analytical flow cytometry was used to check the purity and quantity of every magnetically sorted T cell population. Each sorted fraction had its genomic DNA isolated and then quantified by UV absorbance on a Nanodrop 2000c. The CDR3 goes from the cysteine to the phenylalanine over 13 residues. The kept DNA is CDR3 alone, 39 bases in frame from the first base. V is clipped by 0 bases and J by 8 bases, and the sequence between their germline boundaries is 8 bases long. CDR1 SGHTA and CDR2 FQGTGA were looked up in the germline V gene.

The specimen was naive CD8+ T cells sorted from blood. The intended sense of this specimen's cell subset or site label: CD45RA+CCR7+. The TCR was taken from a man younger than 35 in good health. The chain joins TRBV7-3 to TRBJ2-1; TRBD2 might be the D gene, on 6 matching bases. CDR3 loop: CASSLTGGHEQFF. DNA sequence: TGTGCCAGCAGCTTAACAGGAGGGCATGAGCAGTTCTTC. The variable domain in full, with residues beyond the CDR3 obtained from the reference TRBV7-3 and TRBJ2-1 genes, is GAGVSQTPSNKVTEKGKYVELRCDPISGHTALYWYRQSLGQGPEFLIYFQGTGAADDSGLPNDRFFAVRPEGSVSTLKIQRTERGDSAVYLCASSLTGGHEQFFGPGTRLTVL.